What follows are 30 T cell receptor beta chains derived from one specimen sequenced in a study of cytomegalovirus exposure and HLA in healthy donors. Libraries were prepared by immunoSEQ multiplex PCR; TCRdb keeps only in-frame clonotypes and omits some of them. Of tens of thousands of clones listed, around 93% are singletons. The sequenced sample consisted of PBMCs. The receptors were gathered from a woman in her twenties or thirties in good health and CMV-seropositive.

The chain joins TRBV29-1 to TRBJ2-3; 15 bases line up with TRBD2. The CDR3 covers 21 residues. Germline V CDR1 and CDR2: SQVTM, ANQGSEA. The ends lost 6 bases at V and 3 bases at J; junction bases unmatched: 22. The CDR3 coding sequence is TGCAGCGTCTACAGGGGGCGGACTAGCGGGAGGGCCTCCCGACAAACAGATACGCAGTATTTT. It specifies CSVYRGRTSGRASRQTDTQYF.

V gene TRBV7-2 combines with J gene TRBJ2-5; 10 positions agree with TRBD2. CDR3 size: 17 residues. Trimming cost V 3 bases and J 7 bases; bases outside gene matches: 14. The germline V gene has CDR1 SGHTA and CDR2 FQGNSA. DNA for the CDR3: TGTGCCAGCAGCTTTAAGCCCCTAGCGGGAGAGCGGCGGACCCAGTACTTC. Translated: CASSFKPLAGERRTQYF.

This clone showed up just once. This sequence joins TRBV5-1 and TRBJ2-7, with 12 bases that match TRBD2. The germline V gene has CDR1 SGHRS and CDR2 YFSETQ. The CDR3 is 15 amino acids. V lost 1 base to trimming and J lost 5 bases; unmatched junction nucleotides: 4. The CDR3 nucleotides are TGCGCCAGCAGCTTGATGACTAGCGGGAGCCACGAGCAGTACTTC. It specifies CASSLMTSGSHEQYF.

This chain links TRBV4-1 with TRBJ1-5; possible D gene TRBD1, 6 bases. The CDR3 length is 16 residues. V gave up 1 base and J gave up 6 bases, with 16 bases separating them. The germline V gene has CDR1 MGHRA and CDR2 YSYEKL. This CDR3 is CASSQAAQGLSQPQHF. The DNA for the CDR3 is TGCGCCAGCAGCCAAGCCGCGCAGGGGCTTAGTCAGCCCCAGCATTTT.

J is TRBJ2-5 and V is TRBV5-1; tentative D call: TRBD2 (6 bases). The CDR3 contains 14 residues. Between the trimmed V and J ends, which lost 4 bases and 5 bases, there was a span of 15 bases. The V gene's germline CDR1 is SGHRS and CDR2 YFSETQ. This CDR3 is CASSPGGRDETQYF. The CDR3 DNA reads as TGCGCCAGCAGCCCCGGGGGAAGGGATGAGACCCAGTACTTC. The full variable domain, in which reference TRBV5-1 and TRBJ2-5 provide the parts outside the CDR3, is KAGVTQTPRYLIKTRGQQVTLSCSPISGHRSVSWYQQTPGQGLQFLFEYFSETQRNKGNFPGRFSGRQFSNSRSEMNVSTLELGDSALYLCASSPGGRDETQYFGPGTRLLVL.

The CDR3 is CASSPPLAGGHSPQYF. In nucleotides, the CDR3 is TGTGCCAGCTCACCACCCCTAGCGGGAGGGCATTCTCCCCAGTACTTC. The chain combines TRBV18 with TRBJ2-5; 12 bases line up with TRBD2. V lost 0 bases and J lost 9; bases outside the gene matches: 8. The CDR3 runs to 16 residues. In germline, CDR1 is KGHSH, CDR2 LQKENI.

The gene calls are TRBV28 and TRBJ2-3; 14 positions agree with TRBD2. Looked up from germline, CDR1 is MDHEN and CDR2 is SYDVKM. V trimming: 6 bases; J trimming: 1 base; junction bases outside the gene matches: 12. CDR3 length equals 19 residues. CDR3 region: CASRIRRTSGRPRTDTQYF. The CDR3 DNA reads TGTGCCAGCAGGATACGAAGGACTAGCGGGAGGCCCCGCACAGATACGCAGTATTTT.

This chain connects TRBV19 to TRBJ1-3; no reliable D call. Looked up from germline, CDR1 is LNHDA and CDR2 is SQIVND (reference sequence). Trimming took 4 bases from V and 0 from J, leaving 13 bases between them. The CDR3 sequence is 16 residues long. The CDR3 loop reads CASSRANLFSGNTIYF. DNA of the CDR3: TGTGCCAGTAGTAGGGCTAACCTTTTCTCTGGAAACACCATATATTTT.

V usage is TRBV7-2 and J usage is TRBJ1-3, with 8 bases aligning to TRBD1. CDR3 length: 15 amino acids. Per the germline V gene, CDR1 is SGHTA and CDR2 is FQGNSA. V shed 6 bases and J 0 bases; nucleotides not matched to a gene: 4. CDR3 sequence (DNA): TGTGCCAGCAGGCATACAGGGGGCTCTGGAAACACCATATATTTT. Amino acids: CASRHTGGSGNTIYF.

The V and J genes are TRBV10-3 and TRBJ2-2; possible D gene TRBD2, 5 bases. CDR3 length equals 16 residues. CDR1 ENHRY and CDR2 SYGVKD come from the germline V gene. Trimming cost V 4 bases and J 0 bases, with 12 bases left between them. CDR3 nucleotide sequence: TGTGCCATCAGTGGGACTGATTCCTCGAACACCGGGGAGCTGTTTTTT. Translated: CAISGTDSSNTGELFF.

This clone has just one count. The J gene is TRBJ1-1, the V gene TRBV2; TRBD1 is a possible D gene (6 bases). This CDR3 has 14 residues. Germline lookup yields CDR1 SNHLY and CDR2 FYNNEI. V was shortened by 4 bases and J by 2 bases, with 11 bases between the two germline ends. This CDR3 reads CASSGQARNTEAFF. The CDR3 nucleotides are TGTGCCAGCAGTGGACAGGCCAGAAACACTGAAGCTTTCTTT.

The DNA of the CDR3 is TGCGCCAGCAGTGGGGCGGAGGGTGGTGGCTACACCTTC. Its translation is CASSGAEGGGYTF. The chain joins TRBV10-2 to TRBJ1-2, with D unclear. V lost 4 bases to trimming and J lost 7 bases, with 13 bases between them. Germline values: CDR1 WSHSY, CDR2 SAAADI. The CDR3 spans 13 residues.

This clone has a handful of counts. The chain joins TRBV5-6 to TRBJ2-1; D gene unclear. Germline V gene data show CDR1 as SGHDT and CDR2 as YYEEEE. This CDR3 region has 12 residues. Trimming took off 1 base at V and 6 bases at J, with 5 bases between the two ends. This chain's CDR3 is CASSLPGNEQFF. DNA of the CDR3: TGTGCCAGCAGCTTGCCAGGCAATGAGCAGTTCTTC.

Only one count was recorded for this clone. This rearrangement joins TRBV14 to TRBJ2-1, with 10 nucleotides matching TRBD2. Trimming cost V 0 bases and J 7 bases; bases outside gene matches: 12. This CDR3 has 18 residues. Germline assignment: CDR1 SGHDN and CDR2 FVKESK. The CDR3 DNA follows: TGTGCCAGCAGCCAAGATATCCGTCCTAGCGGGAGAGCGAATGAGCAGTTCTTC. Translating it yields CASSQDIRPSGRANEQFF. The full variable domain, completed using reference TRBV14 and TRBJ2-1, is EAGVTQFPSHSVIEKGQTVTLRCDPISGHDNLYWYRRVMGKEIKFLLHFVKESKQDESGMPNNRFLAERTGGTYSTLKVQPAELEDSGVYFCASSQDIRPSGRANEQFFGPGTRLTVL.

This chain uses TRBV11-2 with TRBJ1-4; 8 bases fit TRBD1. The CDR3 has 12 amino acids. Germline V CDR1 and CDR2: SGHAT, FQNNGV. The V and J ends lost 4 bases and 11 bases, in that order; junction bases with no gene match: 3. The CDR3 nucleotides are TGTGCCAGCAGCTACAGGGGGGGGAAACTGTTTTTT. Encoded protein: CASSYRGGKLFF.

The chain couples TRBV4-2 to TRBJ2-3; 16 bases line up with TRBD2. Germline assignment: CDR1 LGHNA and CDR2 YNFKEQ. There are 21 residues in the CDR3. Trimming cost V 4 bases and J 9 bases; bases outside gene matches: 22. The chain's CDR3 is CASSLLPSGLAGGPDRGTQYF. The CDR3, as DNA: TGTGCCAGCAGCCTTCTCCCGTCGGGACTAGCGGGAGGGCCCGACCGAGGCACGCAGTATTTT.

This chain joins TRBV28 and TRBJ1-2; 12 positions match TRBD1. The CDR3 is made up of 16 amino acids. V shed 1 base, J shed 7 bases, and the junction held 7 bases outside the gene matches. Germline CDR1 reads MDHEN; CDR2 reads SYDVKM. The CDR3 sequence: CASSLYPGTGGFGYTF. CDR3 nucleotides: TGTGCCAGCAGTTTATACCCCGGGACAGGGGGCTTTGGCTACACCTTC.

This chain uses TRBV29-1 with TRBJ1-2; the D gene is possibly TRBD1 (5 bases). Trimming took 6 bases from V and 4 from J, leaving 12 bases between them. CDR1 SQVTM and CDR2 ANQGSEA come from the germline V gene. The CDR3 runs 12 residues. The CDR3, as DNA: TGCAGCGTAGGGACCGGGGGCTATGGCTACACCTTC. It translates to CSVGTGGYGYTF.

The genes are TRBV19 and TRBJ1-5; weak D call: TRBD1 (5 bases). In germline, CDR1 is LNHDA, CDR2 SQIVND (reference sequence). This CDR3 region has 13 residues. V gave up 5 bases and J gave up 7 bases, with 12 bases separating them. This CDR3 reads CASSGTGGQPQHF. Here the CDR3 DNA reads TGTGCCAGTAGTGGGACGGGGGGGCAGCCCCAGCATTTT.

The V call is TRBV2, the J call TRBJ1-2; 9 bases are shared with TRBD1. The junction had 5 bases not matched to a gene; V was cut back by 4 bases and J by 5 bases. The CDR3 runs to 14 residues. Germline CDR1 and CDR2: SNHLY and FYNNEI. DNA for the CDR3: TGTGCCAGCAGTGGGACAGGGGAAATTTATGGCTACACCTTC. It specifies CASSGTGEIYGYTF. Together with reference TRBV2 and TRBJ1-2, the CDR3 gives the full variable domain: EPEVTQTPSHQVTQMGQEVILRCVPISNHLYFYWYRQILGQKVEFLVSFYNNEISEKSEIFDDQFSVERPDGSNFTLKIRSTKLEDSAMYFCASSGTGEIYGYTFGSGTRLTVV.

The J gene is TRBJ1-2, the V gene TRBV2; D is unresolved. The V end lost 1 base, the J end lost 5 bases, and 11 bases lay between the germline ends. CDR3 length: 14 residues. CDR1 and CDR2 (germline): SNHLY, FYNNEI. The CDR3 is CASSEDRQQYGYTF. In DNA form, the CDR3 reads TGTGCCAGCAGTGAAGACAGACAACAGTATGGCTACACCTTC.

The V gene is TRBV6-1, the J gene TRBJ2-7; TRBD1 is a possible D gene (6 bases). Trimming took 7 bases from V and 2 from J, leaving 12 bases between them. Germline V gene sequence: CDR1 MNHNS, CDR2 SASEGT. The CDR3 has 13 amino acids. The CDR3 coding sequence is TGTGCCAGCAACAAGGGACAAGCCTACGAGCAGTACTTC. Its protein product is CASNKGQAYEQYF.

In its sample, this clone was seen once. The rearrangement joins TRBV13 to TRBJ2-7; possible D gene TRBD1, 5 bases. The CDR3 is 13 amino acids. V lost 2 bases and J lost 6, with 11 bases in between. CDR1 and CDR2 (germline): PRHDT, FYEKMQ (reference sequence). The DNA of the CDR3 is TGTGCCAGCAGCTTATACCTGGACACCGAGCAGTACTTC. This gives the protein CASSLYLDTEQYF.

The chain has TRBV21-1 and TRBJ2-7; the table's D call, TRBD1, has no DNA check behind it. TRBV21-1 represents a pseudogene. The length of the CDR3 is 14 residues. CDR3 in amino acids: CAIRTNRFTYEQYF. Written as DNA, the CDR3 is TGTGCCATCCGAACGAACAGGTTTACCTACGAGCAGTACTTC.

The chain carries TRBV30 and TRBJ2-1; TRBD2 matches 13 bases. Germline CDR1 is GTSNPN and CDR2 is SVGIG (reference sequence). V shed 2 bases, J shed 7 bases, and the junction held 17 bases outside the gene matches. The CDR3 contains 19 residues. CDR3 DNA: TGTGCCTGGAGTCCTCGTGGGGCACTAGCGGGAGGGCCGAGGAATGAGCAGTTCTTC. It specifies CAWSPRGALAGGPRNEQFF.

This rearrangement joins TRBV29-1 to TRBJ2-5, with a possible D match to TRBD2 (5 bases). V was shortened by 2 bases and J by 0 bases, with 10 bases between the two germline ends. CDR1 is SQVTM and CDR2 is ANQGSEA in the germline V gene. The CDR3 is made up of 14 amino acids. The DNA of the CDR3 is TGCAGCGTTGAATGGGTAGCGTACCAAGAGACCCAGTACTTC. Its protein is CSVEWVAYQETQYF.

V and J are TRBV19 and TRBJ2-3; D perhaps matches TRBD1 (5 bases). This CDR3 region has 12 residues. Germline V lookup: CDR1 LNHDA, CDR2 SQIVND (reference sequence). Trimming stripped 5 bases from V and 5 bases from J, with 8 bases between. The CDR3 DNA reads TGTGCCAGTAGTGAAAGGGGAGATACGCAGTATTTT. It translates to CASSERGDTQYF.

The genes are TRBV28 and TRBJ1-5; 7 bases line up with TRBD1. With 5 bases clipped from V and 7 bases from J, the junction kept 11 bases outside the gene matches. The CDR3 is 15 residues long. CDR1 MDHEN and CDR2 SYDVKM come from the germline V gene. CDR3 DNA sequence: TGTGCCAGCAGTCTCCAGACGACAGGGCCCCAGCCCCAGCATTTT. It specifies CASSLQTTGPQPQHF.

The CDR3 sequence is CASSPVFGRTSPSNEQFF. CDR3 sequence (DNA): TGTGCCAGCAGCCCGGTGTTTGGGAGAACGTCCCCGTCCAATGAGCAGTTCTTC. The chain carries TRBV5-5 and TRBJ2-1; possible D gene TRBD2, 5 bases. Germline loops: CDR1 SGHKS, CDR2 YYEKEE (reference sequence). This CDR3 is built from 18 residues. Deletions cut 4 bases from V and 6 bases from J, with 26 bases between.

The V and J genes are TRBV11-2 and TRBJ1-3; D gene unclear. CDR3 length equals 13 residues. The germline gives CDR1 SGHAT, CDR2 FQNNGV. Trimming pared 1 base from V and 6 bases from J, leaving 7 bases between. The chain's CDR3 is CASSLASVNTIYF. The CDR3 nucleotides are TGTGCCAGCAGCTTAGCTTCGGTAAACACCATATATTTT.